The 13 T cell receptor beta chains given below trace back to one sample, sequenced in a study of blood T cell repertoires in COVID-19. Profiling relied on immunoSEQ multiplex PCR, and the TCRdb table lists in-frame clones only, not all of them. The data hold fewer than 200,000 clones, with about 85% observed a single time. The material sequenced was peripheral blood. The source of these receptors is a woman older than 75 with acute or convalescent COVID-19.

Here the CDR3 reads CASSLGREVLLNNEQFF. The DNA for the CDR3 is TGCGCCAGCAGCCTGGGAAGGGAGGTCTTGCTGAACAATGAGCAGTTCTTC. The rearrangement uses TRBV5-1 and TRBJ2-1; the D gene is possibly TRBD2 (6 bases). Trimming removed 4 bases from V and 5 bases from J, with 22 bases in between. Per germline, CDR1 SGHRS and CDR2 YFSETQ. CDR3 length: 17 amino acids.

V usage is TRBV28 and J usage is TRBJ1-1, with 8 nucleotides matching TRBD1. Germline CDR1 is MDHEN and CDR2 is SYDVKM. There are 16 residues in the CDR3. V was pared by 6 bases and J by 0 bases, with 9 bases of the junction left unmatched. CDR3 bases: TGTGCCAGCAGGTCTCCGCCAGGGGGCCTGAACACTGAAGCTTTCTTT. It yields the protein CASRSPPGGLNTEAFF.

This clone has more than one count but fewer than ten. J is TRBJ1-2 and V is TRBV9; 8 bases are a match to TRBD1. This CDR3 spans 15 amino acids. Germline CDR1 reads SGDLS; CDR2 reads YYNGEE. V lost 2 bases to trimming and J lost 6 bases; unmatched junction nucleotides: 9. DNA for the CDR3: TGTGCCAGCAGCGTTGGTACAGGGGGATTCGATGGCTACACCTTC. It encodes CASSVGTGGFDGYTF.

The chain carries TRBV5-1 and TRBJ2-7; no reliable D call. CDR1 is SGHRS and CDR2 is YFSETQ in the germline V gene. The CDR3 spans 13 residues. The V end lost 4 bases, the J end lost 0 bases, and 8 bases lay between the germline ends. The CDR3 is CASSQASSYEQYF. DNA of the CDR3: TGCGCCAGCAGCCAGGCGAGCTCCTACGAGCAGTACTTC.

This sequence joins TRBV7-2 and TRBJ2-5, with D possibly being TRBD2 (6 bases). Germline V gene data show CDR1 as SGHTA and CDR2 as FQGNSA. With 2 bases removed from V and 3 bases from J, the gap between germline ends came to 10 bases. This CDR3 contains 14 residues. The CDR3 coding sequence is TGTGCCAGCAGCTTAAGCCCTAGCGAAGAGACCCAGTACTTC. This sequence encodes CASSLSPSEETQYF.

The chain combines TRBV6-2 or TRBV6-3 with TRBJ1-5; 8 bases map to TRBD1. There are 15 residues in the CDR3. With V trimmed by 6 bases and J by 5 bases, 9 bases remained unmatched. The germline V gene has CDR1 MNHEY and CDR2 SVGEGT. The CDR3 DNA follows: TGTGCCAGCAGCCTTGGACAGGGTAACTATCAGCCCCAGCATTTT. Its translation is CASSLGQGNYQPQHF.

V is TRBV6-5 and J is TRBJ1-1; D is perhaps TRBD1 (6 bases). Per the germline V gene, CDR1 is MNHEY and CDR2 is SVGAGI. The CDR3 runs to 13 residues. With 8 bases removed from V and 1 base from J, the gap between germline ends came to 11 bases. DNA for the CDR3: TGTGCCAGCTCACGGACAGAGAACACTGAAGCTTTCTTT. Protein sequence: CASSRTENTEAFF.

The chain has TRBV5-1 and TRBJ2-5; maybe TRBD2 (5 bases). The V gene's germline CDR1 is SGHRS and CDR2 YFSETQ. V was clipped by 0 bases and J by 2 bases, with 11 bases between them. The CDR3 length is 15 residues. CDR3 region: CASSLGTRPQETQYF. CDR3 in DNA: TGCGCCAGCAGCTTGGGCACTAGGCCACAAGAGACCCAGTACTTC.

The V and J genes are TRBV20-1 and TRBJ1-1; no firm D call. CDR3 length equals 12 residues. Germline V CDR1 and CDR2: DFQATT, SNEGSKA (reference sequence). V lost 3 bases to trimming and J lost 1 base, with 6 bases between them. The CDR3 DNA is TGCAGTGCTAGTGGCGGGAACACTGAAGCTTTCTTT. Its protein product is CSASGGNTEAFF.

The chain recombines TRBV19 with TRBJ1-2, with a tentative D call TRBD1 (5 bases). The ends were cut back, 0 bases at V and 7 bases at J, with 9 bases in the middle. Per the germline V gene, CDR1 is LNHDA and CDR2 is SQIVND (reference sequence). The CDR3 runs to 13 residues. CDR3 DNA sequence: TGTGCCAGTAGTATAGACGCAGGGCTTGGCTACACCTTC. This gives the protein CASSIDAGLGYTF.

For the CDR3, the DNA is TGTGCCAGCAGCCAAGAACAGGGGGCGCGTGGAAACACCATATATTTT. Protein product: CASSQEQGARGNTIYF. This rearrangement joins TRBV3-1 (or the pseudogene TRBV3-2) to TRBJ1-3; 9 bases map to TRBD1. CDR1 and CDR2 (germline): LGHDT, YNNKEL (reference sequence). V was pared by 0 bases and J by 3 bases, with 3 bases of the junction left unmatched. The CDR3 has 16 residues.

This clone has a single count. The chain recombines TRBV19 with TRBJ1-1; 7 bases are a match to TRBD1. Germline CDR1 and CDR2: LNHDA and SQIVND (reference sequence). V lost 7 bases and J lost 0; bases outside the gene matches: 14. The CDR3 is 17 amino acids. The CDR3 loop is CASTLRTGGRLNTEAFF. CDR3 nucleotide sequence: TGTGCCAGTACCTTAAGGACAGGCGGAAGGCTGAACACTGAAGCTTTCTTT.

V usage is TRBV19 and J usage is TRBJ2-2, with TRBD2 matching over 11 bases. The J segment lost 6 bases and the V segment lost 5 bases, leaving 8 bases of the junction unmatched. CDR1 is LNHDA and CDR2 is SQIVND in the germline V gene (reference sequence). This CDR3 contains 16 residues. The CDR3 region is CASSPRGSGRAGELFF. Here the CDR3 DNA reads TGTGCCAGTAGTCCCCGGGGTAGCGGGAGGGCCGGGGAGCTGTTTTTT.